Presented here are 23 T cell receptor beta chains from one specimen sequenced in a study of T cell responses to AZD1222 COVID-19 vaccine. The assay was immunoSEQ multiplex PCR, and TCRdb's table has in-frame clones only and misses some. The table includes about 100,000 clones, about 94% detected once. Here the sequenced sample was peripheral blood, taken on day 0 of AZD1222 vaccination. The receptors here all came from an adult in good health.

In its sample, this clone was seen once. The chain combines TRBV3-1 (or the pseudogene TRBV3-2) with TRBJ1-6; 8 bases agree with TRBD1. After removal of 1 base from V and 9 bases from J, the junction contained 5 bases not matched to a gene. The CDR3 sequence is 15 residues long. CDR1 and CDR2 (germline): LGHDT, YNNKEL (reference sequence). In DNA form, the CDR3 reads TGTGCCAGCAGCCAAGCGACAGGGGACCGTTCACCCCTCCACTTT. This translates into CASSQATGDRSPLHF.

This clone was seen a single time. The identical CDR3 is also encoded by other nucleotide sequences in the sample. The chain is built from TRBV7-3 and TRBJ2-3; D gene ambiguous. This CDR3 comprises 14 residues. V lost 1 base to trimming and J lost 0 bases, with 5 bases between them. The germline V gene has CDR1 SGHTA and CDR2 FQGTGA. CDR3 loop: CASSLRGSTDTQYF. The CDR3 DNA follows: TGTGCCAGCAGCTTAAGAGGCAGCACAGATACGCAGTATTTT.

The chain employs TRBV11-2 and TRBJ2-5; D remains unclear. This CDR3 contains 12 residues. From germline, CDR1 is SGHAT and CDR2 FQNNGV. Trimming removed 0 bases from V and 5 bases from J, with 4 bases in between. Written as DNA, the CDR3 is TGTGCCAGCAGCTTAGATATGGAGACCCAGTACTTC. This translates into CASSLDMETQYF. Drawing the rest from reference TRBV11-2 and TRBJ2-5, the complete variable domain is EAGVAQSPRYKIIEKRQSVAFWCNPISGHATLYWYQQILGQGPKLLIQFQNNGVVDDSQLPKDRFSAERLKGVDSTLKIQPAKLEDSAVYLCASSLDMETQYFGPGTRLLVL.

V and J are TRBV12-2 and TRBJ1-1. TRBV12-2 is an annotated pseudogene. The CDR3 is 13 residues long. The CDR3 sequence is CASRLGVFLEWFF. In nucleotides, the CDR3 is TGTGCAAGTCGCTTAGGGGTGTTTCTAGAGTGGTTCTTT.

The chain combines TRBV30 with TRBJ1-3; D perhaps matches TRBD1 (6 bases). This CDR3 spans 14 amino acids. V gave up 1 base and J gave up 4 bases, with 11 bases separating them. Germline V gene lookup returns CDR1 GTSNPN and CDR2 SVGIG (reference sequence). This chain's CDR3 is CAWSGQVIGNTIYF. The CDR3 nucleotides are TGTGCCTGGAGTGGACAGGTGATAGGAAACACCATATATTTT.

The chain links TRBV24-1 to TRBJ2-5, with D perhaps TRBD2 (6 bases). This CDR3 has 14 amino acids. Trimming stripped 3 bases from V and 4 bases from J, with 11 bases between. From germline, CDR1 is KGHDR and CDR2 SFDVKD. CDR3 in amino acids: CATSDTTRGETQYF. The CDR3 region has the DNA TGTGCCACCAGTGATACGACTAGGGGAGAGACCCAGTACTTC.

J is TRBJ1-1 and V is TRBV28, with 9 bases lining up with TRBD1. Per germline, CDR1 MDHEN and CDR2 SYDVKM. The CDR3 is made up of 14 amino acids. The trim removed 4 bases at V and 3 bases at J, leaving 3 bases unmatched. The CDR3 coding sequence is TGTGCCAGCAGTTGGACAGGGGTGGACACTGAAGCTTTCTTT. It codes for CASSWTGVDTEAFF.

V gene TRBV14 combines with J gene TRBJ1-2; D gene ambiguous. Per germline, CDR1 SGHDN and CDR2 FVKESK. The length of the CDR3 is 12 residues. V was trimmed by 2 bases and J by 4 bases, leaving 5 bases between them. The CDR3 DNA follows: TGTGCCAGCAGCCAACACAGCTATGGCTACACCTTC. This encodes CASSQHSYGYTF. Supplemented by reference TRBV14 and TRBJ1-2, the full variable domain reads EAGVTQFPSHSVIEKGQTVTLRCDPISGHDNLYWYRRVMGKEIKFLLHFVKESKQDESGMPNNRFLAERTGGTYSTLKVQPAELEDSGVYFCASSQHSYGYTFGSGTRLTVV.

For the CDR3, the DNA is TGTGCCAGCAGCAAAACAGGAGACAGGGGGAGTAGCGGGGAGCTGTTTTTT. The encoded protein is CASSKTGDRGSSGELFF. The V gene is TRBV7-3, the J gene TRBJ2-2; 9 bases line up with TRBD1. Germline loops: CDR1 SGHTA, CDR2 FQGTGA. Trimming cost V 5 bases and J 7 bases; bases outside gene matches: 14. This CDR3 region has 17 residues.

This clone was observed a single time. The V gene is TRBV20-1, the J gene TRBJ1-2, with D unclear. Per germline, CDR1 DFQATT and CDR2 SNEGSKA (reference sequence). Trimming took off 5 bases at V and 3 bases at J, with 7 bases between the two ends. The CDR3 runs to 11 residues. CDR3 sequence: CSARPHYGYTF. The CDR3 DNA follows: TGCAGTGCTCGGCCCCACTATGGCTACACCTTC.

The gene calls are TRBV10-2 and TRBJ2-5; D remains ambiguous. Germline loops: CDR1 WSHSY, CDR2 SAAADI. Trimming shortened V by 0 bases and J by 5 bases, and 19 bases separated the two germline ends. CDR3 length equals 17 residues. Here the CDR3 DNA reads TGCGCCAGCAGTGAGTCGCCCTTCAGGCTGCCCAGGGAGACCCAGTACTTC. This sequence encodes CASSESPFRLPRETQYF.

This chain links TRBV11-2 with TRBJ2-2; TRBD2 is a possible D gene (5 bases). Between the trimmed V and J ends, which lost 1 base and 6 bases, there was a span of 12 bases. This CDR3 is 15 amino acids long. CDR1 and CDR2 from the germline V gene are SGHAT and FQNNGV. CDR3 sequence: CASSLGFGIAGELFF. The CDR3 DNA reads TGTGCCAGCAGCTTAGGTTTCGGGATAGCCGGGGAGCTGTTTTTT.

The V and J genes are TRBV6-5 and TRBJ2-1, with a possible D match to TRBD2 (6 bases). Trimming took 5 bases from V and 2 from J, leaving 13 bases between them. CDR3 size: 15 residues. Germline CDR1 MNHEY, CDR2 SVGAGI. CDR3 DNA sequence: TGTGCCAGCAGTCGGATGGAGGGCACCTACAATGAGCAGTTCTTC. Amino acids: CASSRMEGTYNEQFF.

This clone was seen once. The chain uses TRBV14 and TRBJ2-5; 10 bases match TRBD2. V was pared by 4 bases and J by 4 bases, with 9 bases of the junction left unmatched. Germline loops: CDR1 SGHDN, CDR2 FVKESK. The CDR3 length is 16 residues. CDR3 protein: CASSPSLAGMRETQYF. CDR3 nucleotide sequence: TGTGCCAGCAGCCCCTCACTAGCGGGAATGCGAGAGACCCAGTACTTC.

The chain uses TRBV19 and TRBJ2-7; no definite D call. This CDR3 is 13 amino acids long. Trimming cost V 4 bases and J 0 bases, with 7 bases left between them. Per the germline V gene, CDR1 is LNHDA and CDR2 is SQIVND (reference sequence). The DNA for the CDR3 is TGTGCCAGTAGTAATGGGGTCTCCTACGAGCAGTACTTC. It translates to CASSNGVSYEQYF.

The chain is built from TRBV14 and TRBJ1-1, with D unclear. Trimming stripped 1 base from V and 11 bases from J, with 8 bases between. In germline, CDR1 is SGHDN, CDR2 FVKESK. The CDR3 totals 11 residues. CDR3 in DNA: TGTGCCAGCAGCCAAGGGGAATGGGCTTTCTTT. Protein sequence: CASSQGEWAFF.

The CDR3 bases are TGTGCCAGCCAAGAAGGGCTAGCGGGCACCTACGAGCAGTACTTC. Encoded protein: CASQEGLAGTYEQYF. This rearrangement joins TRBV2 to TRBJ2-7; 8 bases fit TRBD2. CDR3 length: 15 residues. V lost 8 bases and J lost 2; bases outside the gene matches: 11. Germline V CDR1 and CDR2: SNHLY, FYNNEI.

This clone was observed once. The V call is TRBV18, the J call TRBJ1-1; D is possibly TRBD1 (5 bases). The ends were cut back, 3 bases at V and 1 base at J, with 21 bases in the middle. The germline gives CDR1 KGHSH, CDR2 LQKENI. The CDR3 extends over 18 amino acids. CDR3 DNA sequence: TGTGCCAGCTCACCCTTTGGACGGGGCGCCTCCACGAACACTGAAGCTTTCTTT. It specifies CASSPFGRGASTNTEAFF. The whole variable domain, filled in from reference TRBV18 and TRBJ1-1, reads NAGVMQNPRHLVRRRGQEARLRCSPMKGHSHVYWYRQLPEEGLKFMVYLQKENIIDESGMPKERFSAEFPKEGPSILRIQQVVRGDSAAYFCASSPFGRGASTNTEAFFGQGTRLTVV.

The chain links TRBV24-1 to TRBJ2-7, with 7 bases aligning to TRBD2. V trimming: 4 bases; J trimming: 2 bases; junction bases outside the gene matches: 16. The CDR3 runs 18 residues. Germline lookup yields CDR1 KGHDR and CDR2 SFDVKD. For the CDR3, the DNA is TGTGCCACCAGTGACTCCGGCGGGGGTGGCAAAGGACCCTACGAGCAGTACTTC. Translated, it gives CATSDSGGGGKGPYEQYF.

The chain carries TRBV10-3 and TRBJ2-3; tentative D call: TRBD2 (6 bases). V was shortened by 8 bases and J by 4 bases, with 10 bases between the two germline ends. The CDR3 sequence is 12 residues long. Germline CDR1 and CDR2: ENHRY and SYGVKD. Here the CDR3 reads CAISEGPDTQYF. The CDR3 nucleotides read TGTGCCATCTCGGAGGGCCCAGATACGCAGTATTTT.

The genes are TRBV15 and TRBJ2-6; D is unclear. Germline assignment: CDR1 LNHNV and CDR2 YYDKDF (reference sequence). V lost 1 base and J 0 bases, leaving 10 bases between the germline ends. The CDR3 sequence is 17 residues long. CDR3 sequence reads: CATSRGVTDSGANVLTF. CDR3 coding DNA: TGTGCCACCAGCAGAGGCGTGACGGACTCTGGGGCCAACGTCCTGACTTTC. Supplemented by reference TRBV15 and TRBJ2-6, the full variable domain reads DAMVIQNPRYQVTQFGKPVTLSCSQTLNHNVMYWYQQKSSQAPKLLFHYYDKDFNNEADTPDNFQSRRPNTSFCFLDIRSPGLGDTAMYLCATSRGVTDSGANVLTFGAGSRLTVL.

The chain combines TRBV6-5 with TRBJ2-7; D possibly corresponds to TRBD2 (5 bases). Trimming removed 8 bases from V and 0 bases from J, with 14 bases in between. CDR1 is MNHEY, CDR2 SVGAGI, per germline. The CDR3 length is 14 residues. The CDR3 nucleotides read TGTGCCAGCCGACCGATGAGGGCCTCCTACGAGCAGTACTTC. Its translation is CASRPMRASYEQYF.

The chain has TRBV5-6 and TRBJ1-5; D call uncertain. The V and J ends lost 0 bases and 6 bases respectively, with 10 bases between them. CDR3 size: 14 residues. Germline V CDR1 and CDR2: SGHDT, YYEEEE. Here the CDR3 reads CASSLERAGQPQHF. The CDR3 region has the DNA TGTGCCAGCAGCTTGGAAAGGGCAGGTCAGCCCCAGCATTTT.